The 24 T cell receptor beta chains listed next were all sequenced from one sample in a study of blood T cell repertoires in COVID-19. Generated by immunoSEQ multiplex PCR, the TCRdb table keeps only in-frame clones and is missing some. The repertoire has around 260,000 clones, 88% of them found once; the top ten carry about 4%. The sequencing sample was made of peripheral blood. The receptors derive from a man aged 60 to 75 who had recovered from COVID-19.

CDR3 sequence: CATSRGDRGATEAFF. CDR3 in DNA: TGTGCCACCAGCAGGGGGGACAGGGGGGCCACTGAAGCTTTCTTT. The V and J genes are TRBV15 and TRBJ1-1; 11 nucleotides line up with TRBD1. This CDR3 spans 15 amino acids. Germline CDR1 reads LNHNV; CDR2 reads YYDKDF (reference sequence). V lost 3 bases, J lost 4 bases, and 4 bases stayed unmatched.

The CDR3 reads CASSPTGDPSGNTIYF. The CDR3 region has the DNA TGTGCCAGCTCACCTACAGGGGATCCCTCTGGAAACACCATATATTTT. The rearrangement joins TRBV18 to TRBJ1-3, with 7 nucleotides matching TRBD1. The CDR3 consists of 16 residues. The V and J ends lost 3 bases and 0 bases, in that order; junction bases with no gene match: 5. Germline CDR1 reads KGHSH; CDR2 reads LQKENI. Full variable domain (remainder filled in from reference TRBV18 and TRBJ1-3): NAGVMQNPRHLVRRRGQEARLRCSPMKGHSHVYWYRQLPEEGLKFMVYLQKENIIDESGMPKERFSAEFPKEGPSILRIQQVVRGDSAAYFCASSPTGDPSGNTIYFGEGSWLTVV.

The count of this clone is one. The gene calls are TRBV9 and TRBJ2-1, with D maybe TRBD2 (6 bases). V dropped 4 bases and J dropped 2 bases, with 13 bases sitting between them. Germline assignment: CDR1 SGDLS and CDR2 YYNGEE. This CDR3 region has 15 residues. CDR3 protein: CASSSTSSPYNEQFF. The CDR3 region has the DNA TGTGCCAGCAGCTCGACTAGTTCCCCCTACAATGAGCAGTTCTTC.

The chain is built from TRBV28 and TRBJ1-2; D not resolved. The CDR3 is 14 residues long. Looked up from germline, CDR1 is MDHEN and CDR2 is SYDVKM. V gave up 4 bases and J gave up 0 bases, with 9 bases separating them. The CDR3 coding sequence is TGTGCCAGCAGTTCACCCGGTTCTAACTATGGCTACACCTTC. It codes for CASSSPGSNYGYTF.

The chain links TRBV5-1 to TRBJ1-3, with D perhaps TRBD1 (5 bases). Germline V gene sequence: CDR1 SGHRS, CDR2 YFSETQ. The CDR3 is 16 amino acids. The V gene lost 0 bases and the J gene lost 0 bases, with 10 bases spanning the gap. Here the CDR3 reads CASSLAAGPSGNTIYF. The CDR3 nucleotides read TGCGCCAGCAGCTTGGCCGCAGGGCCCTCTGGAAACACCATATATTTT.

The chain recombines TRBV3-1 (or the pseudogene TRBV3-2) with TRBJ1-1; 12 bases are shared with TRBD1. J lost 4 bases, V lost 2 bases, and 20 bases had no gene match. This CDR3 has 21 amino acids. Germline-derived CDR1 and CDR2 are LGHDT and YNNKEL (reference sequence). The CDR3 nucleotides read TGTGCCAGCAGCCAATCTCTCAAACACCGGGACAGGGGGCCAAGGAGCACTGAAGCTTTCTTT. This sequence encodes CASSQSLKHRDRGPRSTEAFF.

The rearrangement links TRBV7-9 to TRBJ2-7; TRBD1 matches at 7 bases. CDR3 length equals 14 residues. CDR1 is SEHNR and CDR2 is FQNEAQ in the germline V gene (reference sequence). The V gene end was trimmed by 1 base and the J gene end by 6 bases; junction bases not matched to a gene: 6. CDR3 amino acids: CASSLVGTAPEQYF. DNA for the CDR3: TGTGCCAGCAGCTTAGTTGGGACAGCACCCGAGCAGTACTTC.

V is TRBV9 and J is TRBJ1-2; TRBD1 is a possible D gene (6 bases). The CDR3 length is 16 residues. Germline CDR1 SGDLS, CDR2 YYNGEE. The V end was cut by 4 bases, the J end by 1 base, with 17 bases between. CDR3 DNA sequence: TGTGCCAGCAGCCCCTCAGGACAGTCGCTTAACTATGGCTACACCTTC. This translates into CASSPSGQSLNYGYTF.

This clone was recorded once. The genes are TRBV6-4 and TRBJ1-2; TRBD1 matches 10 bases. Germline CDR1 and CDR2: MRHNA and SNTAGT. The length of the CDR3 is 15 residues. V trimming: 4 bases; J trimming: 4 bases; junction bases outside the gene matches: 6. The CDR3 nucleotides read TGTGCCAGCAGTGCACCGGGACAGGGGACCTATGGCTACACCTTC. This gives the protein CASSAPGQGTYGYTF.

The chain employs TRBV7-9 and TRBJ1-2; a weak D match, TRBD1 (6 bases). V lost 1 base, J lost 4 bases, and 13 bases lay in between. CDR3 length: 15 amino acids. The germline V gene has CDR1 SEHNR and CDR2 FQNEAQ (reference sequence). Here the CDR3 reads CASSLGGGLGYGYTF. Written as DNA, the CDR3 is TGTGCCAGCAGCTTAGGCGGGGGGCTCGGCTATGGCTACACCTTC.

The chain joins TRBV4-2 to TRBJ1-1, with TRBD1 matching 7 bases. This CDR3 is built from 14 residues. V shed 0 bases, J shed 9 bases, and the junction held 7 bases outside the gene matches. The germline CDR1 and CDR2 sequences are LGHNA and YNFKEQ. CDR3 amino acids: CASSQDLWTGKAFF. The DNA of the CDR3 is TGTGCCAGCAGCCAAGATCTCTGGACAGGAAAAGCTTTCTTT.

V and J are TRBV7-9 and TRBJ1-2, with a possible D match to TRBD1 (6 bases). CDR1 and CDR2 from the germline V gene are SEHNR and FQNEAQ (reference sequence). This CDR3 comprises 15 residues. The germline V and J ends were trimmed by 3 bases and 1 base, with 12 bases remaining between them. For the CDR3, the DNA is TGTGCCAGCAGCTTCCTGACAGGAGATAACTATGGCTACACCTTC. Protein sequence: CASSFLTGDNYGYTF. The whole variable domain, remainder taken from reference TRBV7-9 and TRBJ1-2, is DTGVSQNPRHKITKRGQNVTFRCDPISEHNRLYWYRQTLGQGPEFLTYFQNEAQLEKSRLLSDRFSAERPKGSFSTLEIQRTEQGDSAMYLCASSFLTGDNYGYTFGSGTRLTVV.

V usage is TRBV19 and J usage is TRBJ2-2; possibly TRBD2 for D (6 bases). The length of the CDR3 is 15 residues. Germline assignment: CDR1 LNHDA and CDR2 SQIVND (reference sequence). Trimming left V 7 bases short and J 7 bases short, with 19 bases between. The CDR3 loop is CASTVGASGGGELFF. The CDR3 DNA sequence: TGTGCCAGTACCGTGGGAGCCTCCGGGGGCGGGGAGCTGTTTTTT. Filled out from reference TRBV19 and TRBJ2-2, the complete variable domain reads DGGITQSPKYLFRKEGQNVTLSCEQNLNHDAMYWYRQDPGQGLRLIYYSQIVNDFQKGDIAEGYSVSREKKESFPLTVTSAQKNPTAFYLCASTVGASGGGELFFGEGSRLTVL.

The chain is built from TRBV9 and TRBJ2-2; 7 bases agree with TRBD2. The ends lost 3 bases at V and 2 bases at J; junction bases unmatched: 19. Germline-derived CDR1 and CDR2 are SGDLS and YYNGEE. The CDR3 loop spans 20 amino acids. DNA for the CDR3: TGTGCCAGCAGCGCGCTGGATGGGTCGGGGGGTACCCCTAACACCGGGGAGCTGTTTTTT. Amino acids: CASSALDGSGGTPNTGELFF. Complete variable domain (other parts from reference TRBV9 and TRBJ2-2): DSGVTQTPKHLITATGQRVTLRCSPRSGDLSVYWYQQSLDQGLQFLIQYYNGEERAKGNILERFSAQQFPDLHSELNLSSLELGDSALYFCASSALDGSGGTPNTGELFFGEGSRLTVL.

The J gene is TRBJ1-5, the V gene TRBV5-1, with unresolved D. Germline CDR1 SGHRS, CDR2 YFSETQ. CDR3 length: 15 residues. The V end lost 0 bases, the J end lost 1 base, and 8 bases lay between the germline ends. This chain's CDR3 is CASSLAGLSNQPQHF. The CDR3 DNA sequence: TGCGCCAGCAGCTTGGCAGGATTGAGCAATCAGCCCCAGCATTTT.

The chain recombines TRBV18 with TRBJ2-6; TRBD1 agrees at 7 bases. With V trimmed by 8 bases and J by 1 base, 5 bases remained unmatched. Germline CDR1 and CDR2: KGHSH and LQKENI. The CDR3 is 15 residues long. CDR3 DNA sequence: TGTGCCAGCCTTCACAGGGGATCTGGGGCCAACGTCCTGACTTTC. Translating gives CASLHRGSGANVLTF.

This clone was seen only once. J is TRBJ2-7 and V is TRBV5-4; D unresolved. The CDR3 length is 13 residues. Trimming shortened V by 4 bases and J by 5 bases, and 13 bases separated the two germline ends. Germline V gene lookup returns CDR1 SGHNT and CDR2 YYREEE (reference sequence). The CDR3 coding sequence is TGTGCCAGCAGCCCGGTCGAGGCTCACGAGCAGTACTTC. Protein: CASSPVEAHEQYF.

The rearrangement links TRBV19 to TRBJ1-4; D not resolved. There are 13 residues in the CDR3. CDR1 is LNHDA and CDR2 is SQIVND in the germline V gene (reference sequence). The V gene lost 5 bases and the J gene lost 8 bases, with 12 bases spanning the gap. The CDR3 nucleotides read TGTGCCAGTAGTGAGGGATTAGAGGAAAAACTGTTTTTT. It codes for CASSEGLEEKLFF.

The chain joins TRBV5-1 to TRBJ1-4, with 10 bases identical to TRBD1. With V trimmed by 4 bases and J by 7 bases, 7 bases remained unmatched. The CDR3 has 15 residues. Germline loops: CDR1 SGHRS, CDR2 YFSETQ. The CDR3 protein is CASSISGTGVEKLFF. The CDR3 nucleotides read TGCGCCAGCAGCATCTCCGGGACAGGGGTTGAAAAACTGTTTTTT.

J is TRBJ2-7 and V is TRBV30; D is ambiguous. Germline CDR1 is GTSNPN and CDR2 is SVGIG (reference sequence). The V and J ends lost 4 bases and 2 bases respectively, with 15 bases between them. The CDR3 runs to 14 residues. The CDR3: CAWKPTRRTYEQYF. The CDR3 DNA sequence: TGTGCCTGGAAACCTACGCGGCGTACCTACGAGCAGTACTTC.

The chain recombines TRBV7-2 with TRBJ1-6, with TRBD1 matching over 8 bases. CDR3 length: 18 amino acids. Germline CDR1 and CDR2: SGHTA and FQGNSA. Germline trimming cut 1 base from V and 0 bases from J; bases unmatched to any gene: 5. The CDR3 sequence is CASSLGTGWNSYNSPLHF. The CDR3 bases are TGTGCCAGCAGCTTAGGGACAGGGTGGAACTCCTATAATTCACCCCTCCACTTT.

V is TRBV6-2 or TRBV6-3 and J is TRBJ1-2, with D possibly being TRBD1 (6 bases). Germline loops: CDR1 MNHEY, CDR2 SVGEGT. The V gene lost 0 bases and the J gene lost 2 bases, with 10 bases spanning the gap. The CDR3 is made up of 15 amino acids. Here the CDR3 reads CASSYSAGDNYGYTF. The CDR3 DNA follows: TGTGCCAGCAGTTACTCGGCAGGGGACAACTATGGCTACACCTTC.

CDR3 in DNA: TGTGCCAGCAGTTACGGGACAGGGGGCGGTTCGGATGGCTACACCTTC. This codes for CASSYGTGGGSDGYTF. This chain links TRBV6-5 with TRBJ1-2; 12 nucleotides match TRBD1. CDR3 length: 16 residues. CDR1 is MNHEY, CDR2 SVGAGI, per germline. V lost 2 bases and J lost 6; bases outside the gene matches: 7.

This clone was recorded once. The J gene is TRBJ2-5, the V gene TRBV6-2 or TRBV6-3; maybe TRBD2 (5 bases). This CDR3 comprises 15 residues. Trimming stripped 4 bases from V and 2 bases from J, with 14 bases between. The germline gives CDR1 MNHEY, CDR2 SVGEGT. Written as DNA, the CDR3 is TGTGCCAGCAGTTTATCAACGAGGGTGCAAGAGACCCAGTACTTC. Its translation: CASSLSTRVQETQYF.